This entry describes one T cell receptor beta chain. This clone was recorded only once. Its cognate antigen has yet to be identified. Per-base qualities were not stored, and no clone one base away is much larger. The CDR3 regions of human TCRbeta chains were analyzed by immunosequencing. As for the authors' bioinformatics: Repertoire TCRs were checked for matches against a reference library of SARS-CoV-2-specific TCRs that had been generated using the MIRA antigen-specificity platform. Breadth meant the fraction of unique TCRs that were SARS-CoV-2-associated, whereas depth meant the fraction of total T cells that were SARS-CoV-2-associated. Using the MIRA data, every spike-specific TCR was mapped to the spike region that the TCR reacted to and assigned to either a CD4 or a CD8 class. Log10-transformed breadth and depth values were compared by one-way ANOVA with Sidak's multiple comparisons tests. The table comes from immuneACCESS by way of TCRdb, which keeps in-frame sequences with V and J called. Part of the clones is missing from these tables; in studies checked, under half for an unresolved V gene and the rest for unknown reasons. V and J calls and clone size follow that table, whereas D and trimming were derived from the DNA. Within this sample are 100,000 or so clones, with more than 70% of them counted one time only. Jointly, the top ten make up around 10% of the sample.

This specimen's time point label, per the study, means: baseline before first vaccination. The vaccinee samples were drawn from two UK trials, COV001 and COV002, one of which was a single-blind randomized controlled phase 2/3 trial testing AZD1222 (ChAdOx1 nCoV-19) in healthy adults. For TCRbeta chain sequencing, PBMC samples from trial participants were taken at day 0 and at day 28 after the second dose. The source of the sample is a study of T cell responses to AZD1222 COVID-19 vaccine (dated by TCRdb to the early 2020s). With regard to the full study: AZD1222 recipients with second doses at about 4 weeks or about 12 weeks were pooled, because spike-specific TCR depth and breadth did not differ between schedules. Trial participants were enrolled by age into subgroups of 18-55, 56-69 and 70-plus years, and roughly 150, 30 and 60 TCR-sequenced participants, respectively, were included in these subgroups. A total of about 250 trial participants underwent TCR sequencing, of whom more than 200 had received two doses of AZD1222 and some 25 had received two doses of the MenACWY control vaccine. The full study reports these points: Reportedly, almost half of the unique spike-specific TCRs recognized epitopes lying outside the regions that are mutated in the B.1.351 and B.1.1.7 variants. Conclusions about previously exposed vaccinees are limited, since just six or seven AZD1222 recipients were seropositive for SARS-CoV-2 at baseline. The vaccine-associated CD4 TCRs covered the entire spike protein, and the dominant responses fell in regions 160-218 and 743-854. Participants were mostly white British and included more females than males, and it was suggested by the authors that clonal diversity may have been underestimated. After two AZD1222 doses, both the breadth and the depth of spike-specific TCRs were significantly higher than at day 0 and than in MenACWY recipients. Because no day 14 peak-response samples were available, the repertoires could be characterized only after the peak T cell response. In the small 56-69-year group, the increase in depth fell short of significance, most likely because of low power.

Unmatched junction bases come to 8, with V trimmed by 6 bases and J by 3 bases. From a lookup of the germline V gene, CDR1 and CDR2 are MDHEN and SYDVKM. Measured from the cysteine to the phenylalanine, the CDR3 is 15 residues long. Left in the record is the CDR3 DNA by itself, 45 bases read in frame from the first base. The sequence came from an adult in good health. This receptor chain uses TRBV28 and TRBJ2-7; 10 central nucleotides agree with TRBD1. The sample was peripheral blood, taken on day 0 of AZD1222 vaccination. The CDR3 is CASSLTGQGNYEQYF. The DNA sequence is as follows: TGTGCCAGCAGCCTCACGGGACAGGGGAACTACGAGCAGTACTTC.